This entry lists 21 T cell receptor beta chains sequenced from one sample in a study of blood T cell repertoires in COVID-19. Sequencing used immunoSEQ multiplex PCR; TCRdb keeps in-frame clones, though not all of them. This table holds a few hundred thousand clones, more than 85% found once. The sample consisted of PBMCs or T cells enriched from blood (not recorded which). These receptor sequences come from a woman between 25 and 40 years old who had recovered from COVID-19.

This clone came up once. This chain's CDR3 is CASSLAASQNTEAFF. For the CDR3, the DNA is TGTGCCAGCAGCTTAGCGGCCTCCCAAAACACTGAAGCTTTCTTT. The J gene is TRBJ1-1, the V gene TRBV7-2; no firm D call. From germline, CDR1 is SGHTA and CDR2 FQGNSA. The CDR3 is made up of 15 amino acids. Trimming took off 0 bases at V and 2 bases at J, with 10 bases between the two ends. Looking up the rest from reference TRBV7-2 and TRBJ1-1 gives the full variable domain: GAGVSQSPSNKVTEKGKDVELRCDPISGHTALYWYRQSLGQGLEFLIYFQGNSAPDKSGLPSDRFSAERTGGSVSTLTIQRTQQEDSAVYLCASSLAASQNTEAFFGQGTRLTVV.

The chain joins TRBV6-2 or TRBV6-3 to TRBJ1-2, with TRBD1 as a possible D gene (6 bases). Trimming took off 2 bases at V and 7 bases at J, with 8 bases between the two ends. The CDR3 covers 12 residues. Looked up from germline, CDR1 is MNHEY and CDR2 is SVGEGT. The CDR3 here is CASSYGGAGYTF. CDR3 DNA sequence: TGTGCCAGCAGTTACGGGGGGGCTGGCTACACCTTC.

This clone was detected only a few times. This rearrangement joins TRBV27 to TRBJ2-3, with 8 positions matching TRBD2. This CDR3 is 15 amino acids long. The germline gives CDR1 MNHEY, CDR2 SMNVEV (reference sequence). V shed 5 bases and J 2 bases; nucleotides not matched to a gene: 6. CDR3 DNA: TGTGCCAGCAGTCCACTAGCGGATTACACAGATACGCAGTATTTT. Its translation: CASSPLADYTDTQYF.

The CDR3 DNA follows: TGTGCCAGTAAGACCATGGGACAGGGGTTCTCCGGGGAGCTGTTTTTT. Protein sequence: CASKTMGQGFSGELFF. The rearrangement links TRBV19 to TRBJ2-2; the match to TRBD1 covers 10 bases. V was clipped by 7 bases and J by 6 bases; unmatched bases: 11. CDR3 size: 16 residues. Germline V CDR1 and CDR2: LNHDA, SQIVND (reference sequence).

The chain recombines TRBV24-1 with TRBJ1-5, with 9 bases that match TRBD1. With 5 bases clipped from V and 2 bases from J, the junction kept 3 bases outside the gene matches. Germline V gene lookup returns CDR1 KGHDR and CDR2 SFDVKD. The CDR3 sequence is 15 residues long. CDR3 sequence: CATSARTGGNQPQHF. For the CDR3, the DNA is TGTGCCACCAGTGCTCGGACAGGGGGCAATCAGCCCCAGCATTTT.

The chain carries TRBV5-1 and TRBJ2-1; 10 bases map to TRBD1. V trimming: 2 bases; J trimming: 6 bases; junction bases outside the gene matches: 8. The CDR3 sequence is 16 residues long. CDR1 is SGHRS and CDR2 is YFSETQ in the germline V gene. CDR3 region: CASSLSGTGVGNEQFF. The CDR3, as DNA: TGCGCCAGCAGCTTATCCGGGACAGGGGTCGGCAATGAGCAGTTCTTC.

V usage is TRBV4-3 and J usage is TRBJ1-4, with unresolved D. Deletions cut 1 base from V and 4 bases from J, with 13 bases between. Germline V CDR1 and CDR2: LGHNA, YSLEER. CDR3 length equals 16 residues. CDR3 amino acids: CASSQAPRGLNEKLFF. Written as DNA, the CDR3 is TGCGCCAGCAGCCAAGCCCCCCGAGGGCTTAATGAAAAACTGTTTTTT.

The chain is built from TRBV7-2 and TRBJ2-7; D call uncertain. Germline CDR1 SGHTA, CDR2 FQGNSA. The length of the CDR3 is 11 residues. Trimming shortened V by 8 bases and J by 4 bases, and 9 bases separated the two germline ends. The DNA for the CDR3 is TGTGCCAGCGGGCCGAATTACGAGCAGTACTTC. Amino acid sequence: CASGPNYEQYF.

This chain connects TRBV6-2 or TRBV6-3 to TRBJ2-2; 14 bases agree with TRBD2. Germline CDR1 MNHEY, CDR2 SVGEGT. Trimming cost V 5 bases and J 5 bases; bases outside gene matches: 13. CDR3 length equals 19 residues. The CDR3 DNA reads as TGTGCCAGCAGTCCCTTACCCGGGACTAGCGGGAGTTTTACCGGGGAGCTGTTTTTT. Residues: CASSPLPGTSGSFTGELFF.

This chain links TRBV6-1 with TRBJ2-7; TRBD2 agrees at 11 bases. The CDR3 is made up of 15 amino acids. Germline CDR1 and CDR2: MNHNS and SASEGT. Unmatched junction bases numbered 1, after V lost 1 base and J lost 2 bases. CDR3 sequence reads: CASSEGLAGPYEQYF. Written as DNA, the CDR3 is TGTGCCAGCAGTGAAGGACTAGCGGGGCCCTACGAGCAGTACTTC.

This clone was seen once. CDR3 nucleotide sequence: TGTGCCAGCAGCAAAACAGGGACAGCGAGCAATCAGCCCCAGCATTTT. It codes for CASSKTGTASNQPQHF. The V gene is TRBV28, the J gene TRBJ1-5, with TRBD1 matching 7 bases. J gave up 1 base and V 6 bases, and 9 bases lay outside the gene matches. CDR3 length equals 16 residues. In germline, CDR1 is MDHEN, CDR2 SYDVKM.

This clone has just a few counts. The rearrangement uses TRBV30 and TRBJ1-6; possibly TRBD1 for D (6 bases). The V gene lost 4 bases and the J gene lost 0 bases, with 10 bases spanning the gap. CDR1 is GTSNPN, CDR2 SVGIG, per germline (reference sequence). The CDR3 extends over 15 amino acids. The CDR3 DNA reads as TGTGCCTGGACAGGGGCCAGCTCCTATAATTCACCCCTCCACTTT. Its translation is CAWTGASSYNSPLHF.

Here the CDR3 DNA reads TGTGCCAGCAGTAGGGACAGGGTGGGGGAGCAGTACTTC. Translation: CASSRDRVGEQYF. The chain is built from TRBV12-3 or TRBV12-4 and TRBJ2-7, with TRBD1 matching 9 bases. With 5 bases clipped from V and 7 bases from J, the junction kept 6 bases outside the gene matches. CDR3 length: 13 residues.

The chain has TRBV9 and TRBJ2-2; 8 nucleotides align to TRBD1. Germline V gene sequence: CDR1 SGDLS, CDR2 YYNGEE. CDR3 length equals 14 residues. J was trimmed by 3 bases and V by 3 bases; bases with no gene match: 1. The CDR3 nucleotides are TGTGCCAGCAGCGGGGGACAGGACACCGGGGAGCTGTTTTTT. Translating gives CASSGGQDTGELFF. The full variable domain, rest sourced from reference TRBV9 and TRBJ2-2, is DSGVTQTPKHLITATGQRVTLRCSPRSGDLSVYWYQQSLDQGLQFLIQYYNGEERAKGNILERFSAQQFPDLHSELNLSSLELGDSALYFCASSGGQDTGELFFGEGSRLTVL.

The chain joins TRBV10-1 to TRBJ1-1; 8 bases align to TRBD1. Trimming at V came to 4 bases and at J to 3 bases, leaving 16 bases not matched to a gene. The CDR3 extends over 18 amino acids. Looked up from germline, CDR1 is WNHNN and CDR2 is SYGVQD (reference sequence). CDR3 sequence (DNA): TGCGCCAGCAGTGTAGGGCTGCCGGGCAGGGGGCCGTACACTGAAGCTTTCTTT. It encodes CASSVGLPGRGPYTEAFF.

This clone has a single count. The chain recombines TRBV27 with TRBJ2-1; maybe TRBD1 (6 bases). The V end was cut by 6 bases, the J end by 7 bases, with 22 bases between. Germline CDR1 MNHEY, CDR2 SMNVEV (reference sequence). This CDR3 has 16 amino acids. CDR3 sequence: CASRPPNTGSGNEQFF. CDR3 coding DNA: TGTGCCAGCAGACCCCCTAATACAGGGTCTGGGAATGAGCAGTTCTTC.

The gene calls are TRBV7-9 and TRBJ2-5; a possible D gene is TRBD2 (5 bases). The germline V gene has CDR1 SEHNR and CDR2 FQNEAQ (reference sequence). The CDR3 consists of 12 residues. The V end was cut by 8 bases, the J end by 3 bases, with 10 bases between. CDR3: CASDWREETQYF. The CDR3 DNA is TGTGCCAGCGACTGGCGGGAAGAGACCCAGTACTTC.

The J gene is TRBJ1-3, the V gene TRBV6-2 or TRBV6-3; D gene unclear. The germline V gene encodes CDR1 MNHEY and CDR2 SVGEGT. The CDR3 has 14 residues. Trimming removed 6 bases from V and 5 bases from J, with 14 bases in between. This chain's CDR3 is CASSDTIWRNTIYF. For the CDR3, the DNA is TGTGCCAGCAGCGACACGATTTGGAGAAACACCATATATTTT.

The chain joins TRBV3-1 (or the pseudogene TRBV3-2) to TRBJ1-1; D gene uncertain. The V end lost 4 bases, the J end lost 7 bases, and 19 bases lay between the germline ends. This CDR3 region has 15 residues. Germline lookup yields CDR1 LGHDT and CDR2 YNNKEL (reference sequence). CDR3 in amino acids: CASSRNEALFSEAFF. The CDR3 nucleotides are TGTGCCAGCAGCCGCAATGAGGCCCTATTCAGTGAAGCTTTCTTT.

This clone appeared a single time. The V gene is TRBV30, the J gene TRBJ1-2; D not certain. Trimming removed 4 bases at V and 8 bases at J, with 11 bases between. Germline V lookup: CDR1 GTSNPN, CDR2 SVGIG (reference sequence). This CDR3 region has 11 residues. As DNA, the CDR3 is TGTGCCTGGAATCTACTGGGCGGCTACACCTTC. It translates to CAWNLLGGYTF.

CDR3 sequence (DNA): TGTGCCAGCAGTTGGGCGTCCAATCAGCCCCAGCATTTT. It codes for CASSWASNQPQHF. V is TRBV6-2 or TRBV6-3 and J is TRBJ1-5; the D is unclear. Germline lookup yields CDR1 MNHEY and CDR2 SVGEGT. This CDR3 has 13 residues. Trimming took 4 bases from V and 3 from J, leaving 7 bases between them.